This T cell receptor beta chain came from a study of CD4+ T cells in melanoma. Profiled with immunoSEQ multiplex PCR; TCRdb holds only in-frame clones, not every one. The sample consists of 55,000 or so clones, about 72% of them appearing once. Regarding the study as a whole: Reportedly, melanoma neoantigen-specific CD4+ T cells showed varied differentiation states. CD8+ T cell, macrophage and B cell function reportedly correlated with neoantigen-specific CD4+ T cells.

This clone was counted ten times or more. Its antigen is unidentified. The CDR3 is 17 residues long. CDR1 is SGHTS and CDR2 is YDEGEE in the germline V gene. Trimming removed 3 bases from V and 0 bases from J, with 15 bases in between. The chain links TRBV5-8 to TRBJ2-2; a possible D gene is TRBD2 (6 bases). The receptor was derived from a human donor with melanoma. The sample taken for sequencing was tumor tissue. The chain's CDR3 is CASSWPAGSANTGELFF. The DNA for the CDR3 is TGTGCCAGCAGCTGGCCGGCGGGGTCTGCGAACACCGGGGAGCTGTTTTTT.